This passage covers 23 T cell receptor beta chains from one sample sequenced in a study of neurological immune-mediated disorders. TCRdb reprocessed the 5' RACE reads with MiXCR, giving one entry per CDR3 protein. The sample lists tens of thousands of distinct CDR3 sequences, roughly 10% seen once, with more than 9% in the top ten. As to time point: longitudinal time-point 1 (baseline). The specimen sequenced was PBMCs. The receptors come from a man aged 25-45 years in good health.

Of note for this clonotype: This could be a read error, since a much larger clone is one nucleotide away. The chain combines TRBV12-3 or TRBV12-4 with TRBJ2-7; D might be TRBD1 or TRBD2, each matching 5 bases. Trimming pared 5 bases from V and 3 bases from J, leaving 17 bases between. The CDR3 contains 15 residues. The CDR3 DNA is TGTGCCAGCAGTCTGGGACCAACACCTTACTACGAGCAGTACTTC. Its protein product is CASSLGPTPYYEQYF.

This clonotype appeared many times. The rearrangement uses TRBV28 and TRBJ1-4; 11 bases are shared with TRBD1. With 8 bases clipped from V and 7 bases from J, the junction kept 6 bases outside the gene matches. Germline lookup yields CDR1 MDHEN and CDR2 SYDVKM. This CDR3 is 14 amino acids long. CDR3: CASYGQGAFEKLFF. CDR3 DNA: TGTGCCAGCTACGGACAGGGGGCTTTTGAAAAACTGTTTTTT.

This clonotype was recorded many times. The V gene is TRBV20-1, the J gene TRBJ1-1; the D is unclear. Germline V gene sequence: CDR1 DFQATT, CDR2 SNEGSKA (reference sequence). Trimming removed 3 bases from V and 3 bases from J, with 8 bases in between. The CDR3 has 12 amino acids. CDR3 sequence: CSARSHDTEAFF. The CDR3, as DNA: TGCAGTGCTAGGAGCCATGACACTGAAGCTTTCTTT.

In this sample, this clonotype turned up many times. In DNA form, the CDR3 reads TGTGCCAGCAGCGGGACAGAGCCAAATCAGCCCCAGCATTTT. This translates into CASSGTEPNQPQHF. This chain uses TRBV12-3 or TRBV12-4 with TRBJ1-5, with 7 bases matching TRBD1. The junction had 6 bases not matched to a gene; V was cut back by 6 bases and J by 4 bases. The CDR3 sequence is 14 residues long.

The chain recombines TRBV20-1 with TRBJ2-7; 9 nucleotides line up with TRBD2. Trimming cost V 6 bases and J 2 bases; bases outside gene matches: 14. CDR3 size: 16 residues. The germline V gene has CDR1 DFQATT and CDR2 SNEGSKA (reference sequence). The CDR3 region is CSARGYGGREAYEQYF. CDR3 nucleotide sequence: TGCAGTGCGAGGGGTTACGGCGGGAGGGAAGCCTACGAGCAGTACTTC.

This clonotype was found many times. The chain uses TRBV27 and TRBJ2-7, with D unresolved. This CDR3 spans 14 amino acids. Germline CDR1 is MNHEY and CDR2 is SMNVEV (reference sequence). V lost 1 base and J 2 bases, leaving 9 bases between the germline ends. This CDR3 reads CASSLYNTAYEQYF. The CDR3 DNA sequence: TGTGCCAGCAGTTTATATAACACCGCCTACGAGCAGTACTTC.

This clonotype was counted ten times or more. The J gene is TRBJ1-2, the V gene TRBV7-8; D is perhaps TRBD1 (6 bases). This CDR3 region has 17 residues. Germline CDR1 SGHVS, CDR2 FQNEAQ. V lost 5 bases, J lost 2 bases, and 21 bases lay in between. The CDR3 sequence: CASSPNEAGGVNYGYTF. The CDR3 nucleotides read TGTGCCAGCAGCCCGAACGAGGCGGGGGGCGTAAACTATGGCTACACCTTC.

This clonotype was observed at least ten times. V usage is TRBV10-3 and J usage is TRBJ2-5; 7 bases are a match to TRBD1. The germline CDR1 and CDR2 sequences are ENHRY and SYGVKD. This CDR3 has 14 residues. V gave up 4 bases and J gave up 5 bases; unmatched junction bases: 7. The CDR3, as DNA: TGTGCCATCAGTGGCACAGGGGTTATGGAGACCCAGTACTTC. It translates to CAISGTGVMETQYF.

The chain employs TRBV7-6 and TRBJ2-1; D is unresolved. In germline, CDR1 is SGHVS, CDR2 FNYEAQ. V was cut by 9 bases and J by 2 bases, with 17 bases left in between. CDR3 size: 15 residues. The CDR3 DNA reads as TGTGCCAGTAGTGACTGGGCAGTCCCCTACAATGAGCAGTTCTTC. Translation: CASSDWAVPYNEQFF.

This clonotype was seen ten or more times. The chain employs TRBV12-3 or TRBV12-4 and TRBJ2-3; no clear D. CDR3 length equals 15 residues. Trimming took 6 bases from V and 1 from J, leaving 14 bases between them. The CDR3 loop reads CASRGYGGGTDTQYF. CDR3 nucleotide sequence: TGTGCCAGCAGGGGGTACGGTGGCGGCACAGATACGCAGTATTTT.

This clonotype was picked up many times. CDR3: CASRDIGTGVIDEQYF. In DNA, the CDR3 is TGTGCCAGCAGGGATATCGGGACAGGGGTTATTGACGAGCAGTACTTC. The V call is TRBV27, the J call TRBJ2-7; TRBD1 aligns across 10 bases. The CDR3 extends over 16 amino acids. Germline V gene sequence: CDR1 MNHEY, CDR2 SMNVEV (reference sequence). Trimming took 6 bases from V and 5 from J; bases not matched to a gene: 13.

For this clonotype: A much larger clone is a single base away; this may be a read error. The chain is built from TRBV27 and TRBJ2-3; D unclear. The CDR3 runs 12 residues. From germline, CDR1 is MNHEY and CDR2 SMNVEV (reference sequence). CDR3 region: CTSSSQPDTQYF. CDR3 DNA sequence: TGTACCAGCAGTTCTCAACCAGATACGCAGTATTTT.

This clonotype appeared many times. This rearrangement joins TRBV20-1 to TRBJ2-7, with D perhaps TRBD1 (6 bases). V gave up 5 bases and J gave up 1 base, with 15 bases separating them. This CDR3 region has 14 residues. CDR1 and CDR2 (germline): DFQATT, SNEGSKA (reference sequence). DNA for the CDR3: TGCAGTGCTTTCGGACAGACGGAATCCTACGAGCAGTACTTC. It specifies CSAFGQTESYEQYF.

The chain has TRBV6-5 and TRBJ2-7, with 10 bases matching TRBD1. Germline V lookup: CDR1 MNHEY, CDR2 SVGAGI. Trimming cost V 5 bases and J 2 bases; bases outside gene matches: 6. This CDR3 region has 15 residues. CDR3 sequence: CASSRSGTGAYEQYF. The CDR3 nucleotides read TGTGCCAGCAGTCGCTCCGGGACAGGGGCCTACGAGCAGTACTTC.

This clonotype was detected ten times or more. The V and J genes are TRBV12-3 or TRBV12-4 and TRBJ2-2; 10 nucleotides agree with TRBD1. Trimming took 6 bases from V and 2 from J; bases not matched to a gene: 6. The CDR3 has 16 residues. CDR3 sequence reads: CASSEDRGGNTGELFF. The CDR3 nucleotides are TGTGCCAGCAGCGAGGACAGGGGGGGAAACACCGGGGAGCTGTTTTTT.

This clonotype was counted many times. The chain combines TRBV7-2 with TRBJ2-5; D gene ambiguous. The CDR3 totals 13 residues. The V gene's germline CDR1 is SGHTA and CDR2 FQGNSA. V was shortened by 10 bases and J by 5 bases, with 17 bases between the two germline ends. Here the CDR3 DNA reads TGTGCCACCAGACCCGGTGTCGGGGAGACCCAGTACTTC. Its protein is CATRPGVGETQYF.

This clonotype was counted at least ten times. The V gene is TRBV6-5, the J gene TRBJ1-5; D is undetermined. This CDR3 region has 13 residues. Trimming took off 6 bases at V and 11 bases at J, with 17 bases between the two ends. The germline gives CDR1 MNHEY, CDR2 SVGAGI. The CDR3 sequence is CASSSSSGKAQHF. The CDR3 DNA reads TGTGCCAGCAGCTCATCCTCGGGGAAGGCCCAGCATTTT.

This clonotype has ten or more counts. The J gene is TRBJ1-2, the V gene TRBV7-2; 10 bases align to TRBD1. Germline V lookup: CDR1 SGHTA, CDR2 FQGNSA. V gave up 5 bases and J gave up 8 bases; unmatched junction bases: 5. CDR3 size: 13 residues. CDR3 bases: TGTGCCAGCAGCCTGGGACAGGGGCAGGGCTACACCTTC. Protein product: CASSLGQGQGYTF.

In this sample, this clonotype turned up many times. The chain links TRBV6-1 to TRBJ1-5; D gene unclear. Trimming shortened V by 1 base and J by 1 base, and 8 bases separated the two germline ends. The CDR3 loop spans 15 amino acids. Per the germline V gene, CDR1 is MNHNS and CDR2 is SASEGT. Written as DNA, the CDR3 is TGTGCCAGCAGTGAAGGGAGCATAAGCAATCAGCCCCAGCATTTT. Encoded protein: CASSEGSISNQPQHF.

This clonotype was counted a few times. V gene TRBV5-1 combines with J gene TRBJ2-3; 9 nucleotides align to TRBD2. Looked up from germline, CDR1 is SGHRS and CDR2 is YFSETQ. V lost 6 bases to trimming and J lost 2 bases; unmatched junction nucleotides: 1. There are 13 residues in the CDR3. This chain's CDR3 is CASMGLATDTQYF. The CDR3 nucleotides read TGCGCCAGCATGGGACTAGCCACAGATACGCAGTATTTT.

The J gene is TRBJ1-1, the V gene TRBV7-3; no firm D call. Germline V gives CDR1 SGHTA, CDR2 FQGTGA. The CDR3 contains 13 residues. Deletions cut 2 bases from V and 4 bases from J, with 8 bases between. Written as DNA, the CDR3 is TGTGCCAGCAGCTTATTGGGGTCCACTGAAGCTTTCTTT. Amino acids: CASSLLGSTEAFF.

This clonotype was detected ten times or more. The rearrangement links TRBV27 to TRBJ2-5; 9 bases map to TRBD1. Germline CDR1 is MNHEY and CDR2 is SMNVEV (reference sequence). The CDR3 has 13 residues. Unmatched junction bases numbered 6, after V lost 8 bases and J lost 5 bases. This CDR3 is CASPTGGLETQYF. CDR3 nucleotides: TGTGCCAGCCCTACAGGGGGCTTGGAGACCCAGTACTTC.

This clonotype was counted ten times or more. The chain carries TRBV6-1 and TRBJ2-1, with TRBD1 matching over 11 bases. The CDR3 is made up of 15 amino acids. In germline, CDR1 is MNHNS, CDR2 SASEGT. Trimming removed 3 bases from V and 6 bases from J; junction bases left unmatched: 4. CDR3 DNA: TGTGCCAGCAGTGAGTCAGGGACAGGGGGCAATGAGCAGTTCTTC. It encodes CASSESGTGGNEQFF.